Included here is one T cell receptor beta chain sequence, with context. The target antigen is unknown. This entry belongs to a study of a mutant IDH1 vaccine in newly diagnosed glioma. In the study overall: Patients received eight vaccinations in weeks 1, 3, 5, 7, 11, 15, 19, 23. It was radiotherapy, temozolomide, or both that patients received previously, with most receiving both.

Some clones are missing from TCRdb's copy, which holds only in-frame ones; the method was immunoSEQ multiplex PCR. The sample consists of about 38,000 clones, approximately 78% of them appearing once. Time point specified: week 5, during vaccination. Each dose delivered 300 ug of mutant IDH1 20-mer peptide subcutaneously with imiquimod. Germline CDR1 reads MNHEY; CDR2 reads SMNVEV (reference sequence). V was shortened by 3 bases and J by 4 bases, with 15 bases between the two germline ends. CDR3 length: 15 amino acids. V is TRBV27 and J is TRBJ1-2, with D maybe TRBD1 (6 bases). The sample here was PBMCs, taken from a glioma patient whose treatment included an IDH1 peptide vaccine. This receptor was identified in a man aged 35-49 years with glioma. CDR3 sequence reads: CASSFTGKSTYGYTF. The CDR3 DNA is TGTGCCAGCAGTTTTACAGGGAAGAGCACCTATGGCTACACCTTC.